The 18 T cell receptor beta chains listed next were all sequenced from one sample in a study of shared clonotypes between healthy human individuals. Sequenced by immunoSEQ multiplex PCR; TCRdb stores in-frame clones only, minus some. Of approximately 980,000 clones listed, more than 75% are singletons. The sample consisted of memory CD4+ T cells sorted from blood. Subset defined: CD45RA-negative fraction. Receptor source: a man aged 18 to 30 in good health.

DNA of the CDR3: TGTGCCAGCAGTTACGTTACAACTTCCTACGAGCAGTACTTC. This encodes CASSYVTTSYEQYF. The J gene is TRBJ2-7, the V gene TRBV6-6; D is unresolved. CDR3 size: 14 residues. Germline V gene sequence: CDR1 MNHNY, CDR2 SVGAGI (reference sequence). With 2 bases removed from V and 1 base from J, the gap between germline ends came to 9 bases.

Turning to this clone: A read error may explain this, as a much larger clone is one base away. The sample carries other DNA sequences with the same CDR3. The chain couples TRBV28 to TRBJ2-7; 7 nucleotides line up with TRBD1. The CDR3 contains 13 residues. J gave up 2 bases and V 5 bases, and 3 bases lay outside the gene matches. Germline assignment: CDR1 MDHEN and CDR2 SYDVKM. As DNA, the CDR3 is TGTGCCAGCAGTCGGACAGGAACCTACGAGCAGTACTTC. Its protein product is CASSRTGTYEQYF.

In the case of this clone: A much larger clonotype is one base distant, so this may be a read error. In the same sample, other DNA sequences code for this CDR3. In nucleotides, the CDR3 is TGCGCCAGCAGCTTACAGGGGAACACTGAAGCTTTCTTT. Protein: CASSLQGNTEAFF. The chain uses TRBV5-1 and TRBJ1-1, with D possibly TRBD1 on 6 matching bases. V gave up 2 bases and J gave up 1 base, with 6 bases separating them. CDR1 and CDR2 (germline): SGHRS, YFSETQ. The CDR3 consists of 13 residues.

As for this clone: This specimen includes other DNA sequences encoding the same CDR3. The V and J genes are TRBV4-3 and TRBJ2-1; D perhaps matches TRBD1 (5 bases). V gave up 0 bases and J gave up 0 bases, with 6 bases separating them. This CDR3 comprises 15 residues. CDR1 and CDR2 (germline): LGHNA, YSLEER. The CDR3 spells CASSQDDSSYNEQFF. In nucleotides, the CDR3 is TGCGCCAGCAGCCAAGACGACAGCTCCTACAATGAGCAGTTCTTC.

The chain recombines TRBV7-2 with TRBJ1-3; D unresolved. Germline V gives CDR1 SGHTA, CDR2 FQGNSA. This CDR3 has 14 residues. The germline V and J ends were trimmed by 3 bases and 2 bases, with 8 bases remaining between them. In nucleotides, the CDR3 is TGTGCCAGCAGCTTCTGGCAGGCTGGAAACACCATATATTTT. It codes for CASSFWQAGNTIYF.

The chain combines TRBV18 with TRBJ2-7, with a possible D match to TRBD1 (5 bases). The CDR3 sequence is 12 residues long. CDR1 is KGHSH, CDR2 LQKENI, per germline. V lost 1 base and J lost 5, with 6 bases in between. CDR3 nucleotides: TGTGCCAGCTCACCACGACAGAACGAGCAGTACTTC. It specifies CASSPRQNEQYF.

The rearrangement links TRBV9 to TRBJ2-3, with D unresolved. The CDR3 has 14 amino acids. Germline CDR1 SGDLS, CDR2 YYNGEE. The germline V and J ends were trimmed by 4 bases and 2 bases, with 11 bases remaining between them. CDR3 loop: CASSKEPYTDTQYF. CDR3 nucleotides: TGTGCCAGCAGCAAAGAGCCTTACACAGATACGCAGTATTTT.

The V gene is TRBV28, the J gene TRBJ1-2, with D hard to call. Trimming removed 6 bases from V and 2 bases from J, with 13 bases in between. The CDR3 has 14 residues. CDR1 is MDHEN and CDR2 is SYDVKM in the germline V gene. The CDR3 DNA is TGTGCCAGCAGACCGGGTCCTCTAAACTATGGCTACACCTTC. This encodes CASRPGPLNYGYTF.

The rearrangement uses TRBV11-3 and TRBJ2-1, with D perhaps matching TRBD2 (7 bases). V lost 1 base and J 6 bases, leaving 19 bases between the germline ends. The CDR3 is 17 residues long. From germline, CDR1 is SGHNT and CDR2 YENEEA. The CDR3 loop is CASSLVYKAGAANEQFF. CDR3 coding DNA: TGTGCCAGCAGCTTAGTGTATAAGGCGGGGGCCGCCAATGAGCAGTTCTTC. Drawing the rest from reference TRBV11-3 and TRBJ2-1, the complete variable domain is EAGVVQSPRYKIIEKKQPVAFWCNPISGHNTLYWYLQNLGQGPELLIRYENEEAVDDSQLPKDRFSAERLKGVDSTLKIQPAELGDSAVYLCASSLVYKAGAANEQFFGPGTRLTVL.

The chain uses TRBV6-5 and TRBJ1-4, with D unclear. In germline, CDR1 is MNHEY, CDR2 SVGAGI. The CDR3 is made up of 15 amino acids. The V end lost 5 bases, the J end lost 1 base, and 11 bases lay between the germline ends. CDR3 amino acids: CASSRAVKTNEKLFF. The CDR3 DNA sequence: TGTGCCAGCAGTCGGGCTGTCAAAACTAATGAAAAACTGTTTTTT.

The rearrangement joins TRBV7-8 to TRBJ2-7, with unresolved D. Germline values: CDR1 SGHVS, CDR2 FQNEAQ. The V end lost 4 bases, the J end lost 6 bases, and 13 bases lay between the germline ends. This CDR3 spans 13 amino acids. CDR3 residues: CASSSLDASEQYF. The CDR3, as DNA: TGTGCCAGCAGCTCACTCGACGCCTCCGAGCAGTACTTC.

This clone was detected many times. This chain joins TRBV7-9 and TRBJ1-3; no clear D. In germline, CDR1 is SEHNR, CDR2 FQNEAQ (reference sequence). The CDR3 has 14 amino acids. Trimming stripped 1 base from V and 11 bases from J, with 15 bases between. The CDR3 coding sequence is TGTGCCAGCAGCTTAGAAGGACTGCAAGAGGCCATATATTTT. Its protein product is CASSLEGLQEAIYF.

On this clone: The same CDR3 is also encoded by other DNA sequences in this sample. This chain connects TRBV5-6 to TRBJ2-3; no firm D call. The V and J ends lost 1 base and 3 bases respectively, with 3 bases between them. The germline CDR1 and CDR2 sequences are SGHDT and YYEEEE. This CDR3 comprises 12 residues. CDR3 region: CASSLSTDTQYF. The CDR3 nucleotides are TGTGCCAGCAGCTTGTCTACAGATACGCAGTATTTT.

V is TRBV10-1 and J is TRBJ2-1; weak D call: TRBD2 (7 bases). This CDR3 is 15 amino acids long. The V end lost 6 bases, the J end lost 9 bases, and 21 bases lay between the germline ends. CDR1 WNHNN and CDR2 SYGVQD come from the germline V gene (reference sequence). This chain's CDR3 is CASSMTSQGTGEQFF. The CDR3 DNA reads TGCGCCAGCAGCATGACTAGCCAGGGGACTGGTGAGCAGTTCTTC.

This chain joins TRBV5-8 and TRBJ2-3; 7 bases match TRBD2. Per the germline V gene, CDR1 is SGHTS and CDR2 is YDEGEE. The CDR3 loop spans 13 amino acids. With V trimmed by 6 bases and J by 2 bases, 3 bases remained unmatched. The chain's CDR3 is CASTRGDTDTQYF. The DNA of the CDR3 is TGTGCCAGCACACGGGGGGACACAGATACGCAGTATTTT.

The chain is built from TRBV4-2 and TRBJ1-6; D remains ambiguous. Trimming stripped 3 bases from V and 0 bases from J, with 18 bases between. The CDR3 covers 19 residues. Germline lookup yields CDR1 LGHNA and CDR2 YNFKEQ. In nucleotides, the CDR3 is TGTGCCAGCAGCCAGCTACTCGGGGATTCAAGCTCCTATAATTCACCCCTCCACTTT. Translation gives CASSQLLGDSSSYNSPLHF.

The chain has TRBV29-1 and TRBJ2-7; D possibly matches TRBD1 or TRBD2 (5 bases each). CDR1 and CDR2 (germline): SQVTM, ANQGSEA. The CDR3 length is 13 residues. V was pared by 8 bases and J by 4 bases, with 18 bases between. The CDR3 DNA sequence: TGCAGCTACACCGGGACCGCCCCATACGAGCAGTACTTC. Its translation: CSYTGTAPYEQYF.

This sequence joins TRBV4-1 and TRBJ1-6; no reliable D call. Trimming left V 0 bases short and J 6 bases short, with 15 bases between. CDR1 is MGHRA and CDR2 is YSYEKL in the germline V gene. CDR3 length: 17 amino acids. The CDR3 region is CASSQEPPALGNSPLHF. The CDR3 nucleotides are TGCGCCAGCAGCCAAGAACCCCCGGCTTTGGGTAATTCACCCCTCCACTTT.